This entry concerns a single TCR beta chain. Its cognate antigen is unknown. MiXCR was run by TCRdb on the 5' RACE reads, yielding one entry per CDR3 protein. This sample yields 35,000 to 50,000 distinct CDR3 sequences, of which approximately 30% are seen a single time; about 3.8% belongs to the top ten. General observations from the study: Tumor-infiltrating Treg TCR alpha and beta sequences overlapped most with tumor naive CD4+ T cells, then blood naive. Larger-cohort validation covered only one TCR beta V-J rearrangement.

The CDR3 runs to 16 residues. V dropped 0 bases and J dropped 4; count of bases not matched to a gene: 5. CDR1 and CDR2 from the germline V gene are SGHAT and FQNNGV. Memory CD4+ cells were defined as CD4+CD45RO+CD25-. This clonotype was sampled from a female donor with breast cancer. The sequenced sample was tumor-infiltrating memory CD4+ T cells sorted from the breast tumor. Noted subset: memory CD4+ T cells, CD4+CD45RO+CD25-. This chain links TRBV11-2 with TRBJ1-2; 10 nucleotides align to TRBD1. CDR3 bases: TGTGCCAGCAGCTTAGATGCCGGGACAGGGGTCTATGGCTACACCTTC. Translated: CASSLDAGTGVYGYTF.